The clone carrying this T cell receptor beta chain was picked up one time. Some clones are missing from TCRdb's copy, which holds only in-frame ones; the method was immunoSEQ multiplex PCR. Among roughly 28,000 clones, almost 90% were seen once, and the ten largest hold roughly 6.1%. This sample was included in a study of T cells in tuberculosis. Study context: A South African cohort included IGRA-negative adolescents, latently infected IGRA-positive adolescents and adults with active tuberculosis.

The ends lost 1 base at V and 8 bases at J; junction bases unmatched: 4. This CDR3 is 14 amino acids long. Germline loops: CDR1 SGHRS, CDR2 YFSETQ. Latent tuberculosis screening used tuberculin skin test and IGRA at entry. The source is a donor aged 10-35 years with latent tuberculosis or without tuberculosis infection. This chain uses TRBV5-1 with TRBJ2-1; 9 positions agree with TRBD1. The sequenced material came from PBMCs. The CDR3 loop is CASSLTGGWDEQFF. The CDR3 DNA reads as TGCGCCAGCAGCTTGACAGGGGGCTGGGATGAGCAGTTCTTC.